This T cell receptor (beta chain) was recovered during a study of T cell responses to AZD1222 COVID-19 vaccine. Findings and limits, study-wide: Repertoire sampling occurred only after the peak T cell response.

The germline CDR1 and CDR2 sequences are LGHNT and FRNRAP. This CDR3 region has 16 residues. The J segment lost 9 bases and the V segment lost 5 bases, leaving 10 bases of the junction unmatched. Profiling relied on immunoSEQ multiplex PCR, and the TCRdb table lists in-frame clones only, not all of them. The sample holds 150,000 to 200,000 clones; roughly 92% are singletons and the top ten take roughly a tenth. Regarding this clone: Antigen specificity is unknown.

This receptor was identified in an adult in good health. The chain carries TRBV12-5 and TRBJ2-2; 12 positions match TRBD1. Sequenced material: peripheral blood, taken on day 0 of AZD1222 vaccination. CDR3: CASGTLGTGGIWELFF. The CDR3 nucleotides read TGTGCTAGTGGTACCCTCGGGACAGGGGGCATCTGGGAGCTGTTTTTT.